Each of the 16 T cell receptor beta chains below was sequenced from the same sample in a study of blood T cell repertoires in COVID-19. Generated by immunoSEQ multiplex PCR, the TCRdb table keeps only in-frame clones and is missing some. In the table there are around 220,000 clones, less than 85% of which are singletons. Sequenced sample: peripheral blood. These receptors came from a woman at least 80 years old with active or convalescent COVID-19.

CDR3 DNA sequence: TGTGCCAGCAGCTCGAGGGATTTTTTGAACACCGGGGAGCTGTTTTTT. Translating it yields CASSSRDFLNTGELFF. The V and J genes are TRBV11-3 and TRBJ2-2, with a possible D match to TRBD2 (5 bases). This CDR3 contains 16 residues. Germline-derived CDR1 and CDR2 are SGHNT and YENEEA. V was pared by 4 bases and J by 1 base, with 13 bases between.

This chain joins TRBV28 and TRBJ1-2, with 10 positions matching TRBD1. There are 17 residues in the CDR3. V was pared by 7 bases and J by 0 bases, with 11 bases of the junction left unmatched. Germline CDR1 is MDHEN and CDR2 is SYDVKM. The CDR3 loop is CASIARQGATSNYGYTF. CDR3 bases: TGTGCCAGCATTGCTCGACAGGGGGCTACTTCTAACTATGGCTACACCTTC.

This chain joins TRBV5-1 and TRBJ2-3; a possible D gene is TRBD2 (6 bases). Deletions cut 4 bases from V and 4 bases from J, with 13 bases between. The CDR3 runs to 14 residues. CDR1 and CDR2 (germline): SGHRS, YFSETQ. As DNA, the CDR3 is TGCGCCAGCAGCCAGGGACTCGGTGCAGATACGCAGTATTTT. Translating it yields CASSQGLGADTQYF.

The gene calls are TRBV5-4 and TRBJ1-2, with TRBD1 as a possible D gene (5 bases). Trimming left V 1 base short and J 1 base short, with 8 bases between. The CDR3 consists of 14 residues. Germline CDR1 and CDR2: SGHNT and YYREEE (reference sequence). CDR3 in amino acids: CASSLPQGNYGYTF. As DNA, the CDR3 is TGTGCCAGCAGCTTGCCCCAGGGTAACTATGGCTACACCTTC.

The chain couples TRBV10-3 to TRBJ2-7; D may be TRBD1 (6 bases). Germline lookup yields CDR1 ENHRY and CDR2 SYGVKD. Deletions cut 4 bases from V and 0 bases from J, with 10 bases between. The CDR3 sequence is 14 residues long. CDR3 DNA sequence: TGTGCCATCAGTGTTACAGGGAGCTCCTACGAGCAGTACTTC. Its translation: CAISVTGSSYEQYF.

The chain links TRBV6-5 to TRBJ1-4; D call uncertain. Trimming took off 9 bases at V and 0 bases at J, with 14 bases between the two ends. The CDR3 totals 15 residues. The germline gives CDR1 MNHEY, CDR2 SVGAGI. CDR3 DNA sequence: TGTGCCAGTAGCCGATGGAGGGCAACTAATGAAAAACTGTTTTTT. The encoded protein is CASSRWRATNEKLFF.

For the CDR3, the DNA is TGTGCCACCAGCTACCCCGGGACAGGGGTTGGCTACACCTTC. As protein: CATSYPGTGVGYTF. The genes are TRBV15 and TRBJ1-2; TRBD1 aligns across 10 bases. The germline V gene encodes CDR1 LNHNV and CDR2 YYDKDF (reference sequence). V dropped 5 bases and J dropped 7; count of bases not matched to a gene: 7. This CDR3 spans 14 amino acids.

Here the CDR3 reads CASQSALNSGANVLTF. CDR3 DNA sequence: TGTGCCAGCCAAAGTGCCCTAAACTCTGGGGCCAACGTCCTGACTTTC. V is TRBV2 and J is TRBJ2-6; D gene ambiguous. The ends were cut back, 8 bases at V and 0 bases at J, with 14 bases in the middle. Germline CDR1 SNHLY, CDR2 FYNNEI. The CDR3 runs to 16 residues.

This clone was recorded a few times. CDR3 coding DNA: TGTGCCAGTAGATCCGGGACAGGGGGCAGTCAGCCCCAGCATTTT. Amino acids: CASRSGTGGSQPQHF. The chain combines TRBV19 with TRBJ1-5; the match to TRBD1 covers 12 bases. CDR3 size: 15 residues. CDR1 is LNHDA, CDR2 SQIVND, per germline (reference sequence). V shed 6 bases and J 6 bases; nucleotides not matched to a gene: 6.

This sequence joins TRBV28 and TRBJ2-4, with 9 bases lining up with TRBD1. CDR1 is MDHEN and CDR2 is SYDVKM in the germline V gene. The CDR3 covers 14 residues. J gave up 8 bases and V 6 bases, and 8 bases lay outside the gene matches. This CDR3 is CASRQQGAGDIQYF. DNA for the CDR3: TGTGCCAGCAGACAACAGGGGGCAGGAGACATTCAGTACTTC. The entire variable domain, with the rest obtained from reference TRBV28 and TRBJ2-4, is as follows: DVKVTQSSRYLVKRTGEKVFLECVQDMDHENMFWYRQDPGLGLRLIYFSYDVKMKEKGDIPEGYSVSREKKERFSLILESASTNQTSMYLCASRQQGAGDIQYFGAGTRLSVL.

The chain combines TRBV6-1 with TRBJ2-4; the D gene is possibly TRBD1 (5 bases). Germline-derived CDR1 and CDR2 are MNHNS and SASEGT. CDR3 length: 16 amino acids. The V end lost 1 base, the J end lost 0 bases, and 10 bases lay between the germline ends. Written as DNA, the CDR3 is TGTGCCAGCAGTGAAGGGGGCGCGAGAGCCAAAAACATTCAGTACTTC. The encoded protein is CASSEGGARAKNIQYF.

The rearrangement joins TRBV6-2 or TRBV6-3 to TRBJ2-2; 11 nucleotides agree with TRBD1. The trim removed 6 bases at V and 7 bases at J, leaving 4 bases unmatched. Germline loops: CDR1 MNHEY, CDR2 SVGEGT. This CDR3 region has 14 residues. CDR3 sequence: CASSRTGGHGELFF. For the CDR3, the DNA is TGTGCCAGCAGCCGGACAGGGGGCCACGGGGAGCTGTTTTTT.

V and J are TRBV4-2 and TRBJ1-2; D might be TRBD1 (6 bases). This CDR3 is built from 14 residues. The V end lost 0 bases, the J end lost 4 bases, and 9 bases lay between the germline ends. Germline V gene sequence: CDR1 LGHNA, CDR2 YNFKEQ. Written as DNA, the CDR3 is TGTGCCAGCAGCCAAGAGGCGGGGGCCTATGGCTACACCTTC. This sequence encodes CASSQEAGAYGYTF.

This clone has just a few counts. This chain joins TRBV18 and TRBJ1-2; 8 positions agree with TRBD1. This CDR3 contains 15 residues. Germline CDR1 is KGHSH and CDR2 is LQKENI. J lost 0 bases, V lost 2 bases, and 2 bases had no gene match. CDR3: CASSPAGQANYGYTF. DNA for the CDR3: TGTGCCAGCTCACCAGCGGGACAGGCTAACTATGGCTACACCTTC.

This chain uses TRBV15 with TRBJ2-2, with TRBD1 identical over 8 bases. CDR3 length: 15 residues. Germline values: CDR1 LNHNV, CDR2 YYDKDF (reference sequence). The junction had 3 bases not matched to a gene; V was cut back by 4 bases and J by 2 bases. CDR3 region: CATSKDRVNTGELFF. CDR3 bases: TGTGCCACCAGCAAGGACAGGGTAAACACCGGGGAGCTGTTTTTT. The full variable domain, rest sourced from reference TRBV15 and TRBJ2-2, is DAMVIQNPRYQVTQFGKPVTLSCSQTLNHNVMYWYQQKSSQAPKLLFHYYDKDFNNEADTPDNFQSRRPNTSFCFLDIRSPGLGDTAMYLCATSKDRVNTGELFFGEGSRLTVL.

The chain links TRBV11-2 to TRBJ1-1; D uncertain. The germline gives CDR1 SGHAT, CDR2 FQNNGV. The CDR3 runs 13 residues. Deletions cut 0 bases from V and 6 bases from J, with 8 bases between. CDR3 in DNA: TGTGCCAGCAGCTTAGAGTGGTTAGCTGAAGCTTTCTTT. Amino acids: CASSLEWLAEAFF.